The 14 T cell receptor beta chains presented below share a single source sample, sequenced in a study of control samples from healthy donors and cancer patients. Produced via immunoSEQ multiplex PCR; TCRdb's table is partial and in-frame only. The sample shows some 150,000 clones, approximately 91% of them seen only once. Sequencing was carried out using blood. These receptors originate from a man aged 25 to 40 in good health.

This clone occurred a few times. DNA for the CDR3: TGTGCCAGCAGTTTAGTCGGACAGGCCTACAATGAGCAGTTCTTC. Encoded protein: CASSLVGQAYNEQFF. The rearrangement links TRBV28 to TRBJ2-1, with 7 bases aligning to TRBD1. The CDR3 runs 15 residues. The J segment lost 2 bases and the V segment lost 2 bases, leaving 3 bases of the junction unmatched. Germline CDR1 MDHEN, CDR2 SYDVKM.

The rearrangement uses TRBV11-3 and TRBJ1-1, with 7 nucleotides matching TRBD1. Germline V gives CDR1 SGHNT, CDR2 YENEEA. Trimming took 2 bases from V and 4 from J; bases not matched to a gene: 7. CDR3 size: 15 residues. CDR3 sequence: CASSLSAGGSTEAFF. As DNA, the CDR3 is TGTGCCAGCAGCTTATCGGCAGGGGGTAGCACTGAAGCTTTCTTT.

This chain links TRBV7-7 with TRBJ2-1, with 7 positions matching TRBD1. J lost 7 bases, V lost 5 bases, and 5 bases had no gene match. Germline CDR1 is SSHAT and CDR2 is FNYEAQ (reference sequence). The CDR3 is 13 residues long. The CDR3 nucleotides read TGTGCCAGCAGCCCTGACAGGGCTAATGAGCAGTTCTTC. It codes for CASSPDRANEQFF.

CDR3 DNA: TGTGCCAGTGTGTCGCCCGGTGGCTATGGCTACACCTTC. Its protein product is CASVSPGGYGYTF. This chain joins TRBV28 and TRBJ1-2; no firm D call. V was shortened by 9 bases and J by 4 bases, with 15 bases between the two germline ends. Per germline, CDR1 MDHEN and CDR2 SYDVKM. This CDR3 contains 13 residues.

The V gene is TRBV15, the J gene TRBJ1-5, with TRBD1 as a possible D gene (5 bases). The CDR3 is 17 residues long. The V end lost 0 bases, the J end lost 3 bases, and 15 bases lay between the germline ends. The germline gives CDR1 LNHNV, CDR2 YYDKDF (reference sequence). The CDR3 protein is CATSREVDSSLNQPQHF. The DNA of the CDR3 is TGTGCCACCAGCAGAGAGGTAGACAGTTCACTCAATCAGCCCCAGCATTTT.

V gene TRBV12-5 combines with J gene TRBJ2-7, with 8 positions matching TRBD1. After removal of 1 base from V and 2 bases from J, the junction contained 13 bases not matched to a gene. The CDR3 consists of 18 residues. Germline CDR1 and CDR2: LGHNT and FRNRAP. CDR3: CASGLEIPPRTGTYEQYF. In DNA form, the CDR3 reads TGTGCTAGTGGTTTGGAAATACCGCCCCGGACAGGGACCTACGAGCAGTACTTC.

The chain couples TRBV28 to TRBJ1-1; 7 positions match TRBD1. Germline V gene data show CDR1 as MDHEN and CDR2 as SYDVKM. V shed 4 bases, J shed 2 bases, and the junction held 7 bases outside the gene matches. This CDR3 has 15 amino acids. The CDR3 bases are TGTGCCAGCAGTTCCCCTCGACAGGGAAACACTGAAGCTTTCTTT. It is translated as CASSSPRQGNTEAFF. Full variable domain (remainder filled in from reference TRBV28 and TRBJ1-1): DVKVTQSSRYLVKRTGEKVFLECVQDMDHENMFWYRQDPGLGLRLIYFSYDVKMKEKGDIPEGYSVSREKKERFSLILESASTNQTSMYLCASSSPRQGNTEAFFGQGTRLTVV.

This clone was seen once. The V gene is TRBV5-4, the J gene TRBJ2-7; D not certain. V was shortened by 4 bases and J by 0 bases, with 11 bases between the two germline ends. From germline, CDR1 is SGHNT and CDR2 YYREEE (reference sequence). This CDR3 has 14 amino acids. In DNA, the CDR3 is TGTGCCAGCAGCCTCCCCGGATCCTCCTACGAGCAGTACTTC. Translated: CASSLPGSSYEQYF.

V is TRBV7-2 and J is TRBJ2-3, with 11 bases identical to TRBD2. This CDR3 has 15 residues. CDR1 is SGHTA, CDR2 FQGNSA, per germline. The V and J ends lost 5 bases and 4 bases, in that order; junction bases with no gene match: 5. The CDR3 sequence is CASSGSGGAADTQYF. CDR3 DNA: TGTGCCAGCAGCGGTAGCGGGGGGGCCGCAGATACGCAGTATTTT.

This clone was seen a single time. Other nucleotide sequences from this sample produce the same CDR3. The chain carries TRBV11-1 and TRBJ2-1; 11 bases align to TRBD2. The germline V gene encodes CDR1 SGHAT and CDR2 FQDESV (reference sequence). This CDR3 is 14 amino acids long. J was trimmed by 10 bases and V by 5 bases; bases with no gene match: 7. The CDR3, as DNA: TGTGCCAGCAGCCTTAGCGGGGGGGCGGAGGAGCAGTTCTTC. Protein product: CASSLSGGAEEQFF.

This rearrangement joins TRBV5-1 to TRBJ2-7, with D maybe TRBD2 (6 bases). CDR3 size: 14 residues. The V end lost 0 bases, the J end lost 6 bases, and 13 bases lay between the germline ends. Germline V gene lookup returns CDR1 SGHRS and CDR2 YFSETQ. The CDR3 loop reads CASSLDGGGSEQYF. CDR3 in DNA: TGCGCCAGCAGCTTGGATGGGGGAGGCTCCGAGCAGTACTTC.

V and J are TRBV9 and TRBJ1-6, with D uncertain. Germline CDR1 is SGDLS and CDR2 is YYNGEE. V was pared by 0 bases and J by 4 bases, with 8 bases between. The CDR3 spans 15 residues. The CDR3 nucleotides read TGTGCCAGCAGCGTAGACCGGCATTATAATTCACCCCTCCACTTT. Translation: CASSVDRHYNSPLHF.

The CDR3 DNA is TGTGCCAGCAGCTTAGAGGTCGGAGGGGCAAATGGCTACACCTTC. This translates into CASSLEVGGANGYTF. J is TRBJ1-2 and V is TRBV7-9; D possibly corresponds to TRBD1 (5 bases). This CDR3 comprises 15 residues. Germline CDR1 SEHNR, CDR2 FQNEAQ (reference sequence). The germline V and J ends were trimmed by 1 base and 6 bases, with 15 bases remaining between them.

The genes are TRBV13 and TRBJ1-2, with D uncertain. The CDR3 covers 15 residues. CDR1 is PRHDT, CDR2 FYEKMQ, per germline (reference sequence). The V end lost 4 bases, the J end lost 0 bases, and 12 bases lay between the germline ends. CDR3 coding DNA: TGTGCCAGCAGCTCCGTAGGCGAAGCTAACTATGGCTACACCTTC. Its protein is CASSSVGEANYGYTF.